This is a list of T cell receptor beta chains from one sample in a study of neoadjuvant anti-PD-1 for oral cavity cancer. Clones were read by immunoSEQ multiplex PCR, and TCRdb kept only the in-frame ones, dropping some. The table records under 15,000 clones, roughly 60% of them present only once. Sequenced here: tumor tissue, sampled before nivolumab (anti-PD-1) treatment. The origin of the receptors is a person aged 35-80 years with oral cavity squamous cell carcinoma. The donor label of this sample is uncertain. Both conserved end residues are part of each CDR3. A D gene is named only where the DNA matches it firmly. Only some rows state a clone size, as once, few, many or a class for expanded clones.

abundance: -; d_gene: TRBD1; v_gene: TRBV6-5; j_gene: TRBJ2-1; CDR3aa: CASSGTGLHEQFF; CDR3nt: TGTGCCAGCTCCGGGACAGGGCTCCATGAGCAGTTCTTC
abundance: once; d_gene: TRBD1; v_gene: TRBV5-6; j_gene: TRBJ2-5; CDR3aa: CASSLAGQVGTQYF; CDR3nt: TGTGCCAGCAGCTTGGCAGGACAGGTTGGGACCCAGTACTTC
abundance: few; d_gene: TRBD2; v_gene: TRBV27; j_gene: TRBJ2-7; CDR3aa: CASSSLPGLAGGGYEQYF; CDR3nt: TGTGCCAGCAGTTCCCTTCCGGGACTAGCGGGAGGTGGCTACGAGCAGTACTTC
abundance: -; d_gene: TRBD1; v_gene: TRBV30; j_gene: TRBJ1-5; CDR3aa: CAWSRKDRGGNQPQHF; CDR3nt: TGTGCCTGGAGTAGAAAAGACAGGGGCGGAAATCAGCCCCAGCATTTT
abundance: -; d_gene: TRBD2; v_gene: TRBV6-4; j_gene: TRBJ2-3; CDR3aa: CASSDTSETTQYF; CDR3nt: TGTGCCAGCAGTGATACTAGCGAAACTACGCAGTATTTT
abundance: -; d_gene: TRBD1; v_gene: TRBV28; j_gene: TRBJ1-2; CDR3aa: CASSLTGKNYGYTF; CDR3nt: TGTGCCAGCAGTTTGACAGGGAAAAACTATGGCTACACCTTC
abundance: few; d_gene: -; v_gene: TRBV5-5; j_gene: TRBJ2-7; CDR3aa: CATRVATDYEQYF; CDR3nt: TGTGCCACGCGTGTGGCTACGGATTACGAGCAGTACTTC
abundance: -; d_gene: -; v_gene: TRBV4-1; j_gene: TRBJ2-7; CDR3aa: CASSQEGWEGPNSYEQYF; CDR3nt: TGCGCCAGCAGCCAAGAAGGGTGGGAAGGGCCCAACTCCTACGAGCAGTACTTC
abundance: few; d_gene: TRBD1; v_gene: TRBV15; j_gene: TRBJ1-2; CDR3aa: CATSRPTGINYGYTF; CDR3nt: TGTGCCACCAGCAGGCCGACAGGGATCAACTATGGCTACACCTTC
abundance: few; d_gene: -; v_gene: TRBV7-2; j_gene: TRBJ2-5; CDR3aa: CASSFGQQETQYF; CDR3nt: TGTGCCAGCAGCTTCGGACAGCAAGAGACCCAGTACTTC
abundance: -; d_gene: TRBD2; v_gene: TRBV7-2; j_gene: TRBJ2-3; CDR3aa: CASSWTGTTASDTQYF; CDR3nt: TGTGCCAGCAGCTGGACCGGGACTACCGCCTCAGATACGCAGTATTTT
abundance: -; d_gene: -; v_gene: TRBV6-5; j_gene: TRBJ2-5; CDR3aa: CASSYEEGRETQYF; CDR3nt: TGTGCCAGCAGTTACGAGGAGGGGCGGGAGACCCAGTACTTC
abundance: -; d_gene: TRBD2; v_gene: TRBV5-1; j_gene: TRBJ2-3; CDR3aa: CASSLYPGLATKTSSTDTQYF; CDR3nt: TGCGCCAGCAGCTTGTATCCGGGACTAGCGACCAAAACCTCTAGCACAGATACGCAGTATTTT
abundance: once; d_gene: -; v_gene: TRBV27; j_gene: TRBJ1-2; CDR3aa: CASSLSGGHYGYTF; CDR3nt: TGTGCCAGCAGTTTATCTGGGGGGCACTATGGCTACACCTTC